The rows below give T cell receptor beta chains drawn from one sample of a study of cytomegalovirus exposure and HLA in healthy donors. This table comes from immunoSEQ multiplex PCR, and its TCRdb copy is limited to in-frame clones, with some not included. The data hold about 170,000 clones, with 60% to 85% observed a single time. The sequenced sample consisted of PBMCs. The receptors come from a woman between 50 and 59 years old in good health and CMV-seropositive. CDR3s leave out the opening cysteine and the closing phenylalanine or tryptophan. Each record gives: D gene, V gene, J gene, clone size, CDR3 protein. The D gene is left open where the match is weak. Clone size is given for some rows only: seen once, a few or many times, or a class if the clone is expanded.

.	TRBV5-4	TRBJ2-5	.	ASREGQETQY
TRBD1	TRBV5-4	TRBJ1-6	.	ASSLRDRDSPLH
.	TRBV19	TRBJ1-4	.	ASLQSGKANEKLF
.	TRBV6-6	TRBJ2-3	.	ASSPTGEDTQY
TRBD2	TRBV7-9	TRBJ2-7	few	ASSLWDSGIPYEQY
TRBD1	TRBV5-1	TRBJ1-6	.	ASSLGTGISPLH
TRBD1	TRBV6-5	TRBJ2-7	.	ASSLQGVHEQY
.	TRBV2	TRBJ2-6	.	ASRPTAISGANVLT
.	TRBV7-9	TRBJ1-2	.	ASSLYQGLGGYT
.	TRBV7-7	TRBJ2-2	.	ASSSEGGSQNTGELF
TRBD1	TRBV9	TRBJ2-5	.	ASSSGQGARETQY